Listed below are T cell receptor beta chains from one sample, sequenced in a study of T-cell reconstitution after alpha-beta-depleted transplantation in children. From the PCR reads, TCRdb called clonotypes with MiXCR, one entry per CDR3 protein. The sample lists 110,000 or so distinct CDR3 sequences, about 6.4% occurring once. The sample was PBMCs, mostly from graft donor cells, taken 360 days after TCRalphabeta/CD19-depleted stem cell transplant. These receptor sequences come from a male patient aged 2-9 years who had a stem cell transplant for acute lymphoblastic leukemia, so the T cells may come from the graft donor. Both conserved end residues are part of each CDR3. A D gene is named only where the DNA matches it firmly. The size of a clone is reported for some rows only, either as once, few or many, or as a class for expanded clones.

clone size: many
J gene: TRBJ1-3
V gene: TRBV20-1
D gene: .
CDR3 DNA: TGCAGTGCTCCCCCGGAGGGAGGGGACACCATATATTTT
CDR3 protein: CSAPPEGGDTIYF

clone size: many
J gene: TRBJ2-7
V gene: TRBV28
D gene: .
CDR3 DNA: TGTGCCAGCAGTTTCACACAGGAGTTGCCTTCCTACGAGCAGTACTTC
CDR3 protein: CASSFTQELPSYEQYF

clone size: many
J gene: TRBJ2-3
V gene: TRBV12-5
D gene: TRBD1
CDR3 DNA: TGTGCTAGTGGTTCGACAGGGATCTTGGATACGCAGTATTTT
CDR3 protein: CASGSTGILDTQYF

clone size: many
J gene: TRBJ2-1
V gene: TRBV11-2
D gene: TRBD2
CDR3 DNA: TGTGCCAGCAGCCCCATCAGTAGCGGGAGACGCCTCTACAATGAGCAGTTCTTC
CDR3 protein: CASSPISSGRRLYNEQFF

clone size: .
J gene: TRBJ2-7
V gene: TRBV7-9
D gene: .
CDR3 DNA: TGTGCCAGCAGCTACGACGGGGCGTCCTACGAGCAGTACTTC
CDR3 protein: CASSYDGASYEQYF

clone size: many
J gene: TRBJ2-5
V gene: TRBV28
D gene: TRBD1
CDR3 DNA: TGTGCCAGCAGTTTCGGACAGGAAGAGACCCAGTACTTC
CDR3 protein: CASSFGQEETQYF

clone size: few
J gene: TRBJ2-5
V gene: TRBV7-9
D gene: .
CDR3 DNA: TGTGCCAGCAGCTTAGAAGGGAAGGAGACCCAGTACTTC
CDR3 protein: CASSLEGKETQYF

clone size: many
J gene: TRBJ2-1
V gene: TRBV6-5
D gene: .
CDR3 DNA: TGTGCCAGCAGTTTCGTTCCGGGTAATGAGCAGTTCTTC
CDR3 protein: CASSFVPGNEQFF

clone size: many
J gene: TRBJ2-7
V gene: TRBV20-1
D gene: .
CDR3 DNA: TGCAGTGCTAGTAAGCCCTCCAGCTCCTACGAGCAGTACTTC
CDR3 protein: CSASKPSSSYEQYF

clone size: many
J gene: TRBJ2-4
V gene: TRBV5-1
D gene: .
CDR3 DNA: TGCGCCAGCAGCCTTTCGGTAGGGAAAGCCAAAAACATTCAGTACTTC
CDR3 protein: CASSLSVGKAKNIQYF

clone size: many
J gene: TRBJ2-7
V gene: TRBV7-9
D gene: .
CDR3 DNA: TGTGCCAGCAGCTTACCCGGGACTTCTGACTACGAGCAGTACTTC
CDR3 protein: CASSLPGTSDYEQYF

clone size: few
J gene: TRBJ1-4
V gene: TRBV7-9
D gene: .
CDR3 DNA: TGTGCCTCCACCGACGGACCCAATGAAAAACTGTTTTTT
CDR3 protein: CASTDGPNEKLFF

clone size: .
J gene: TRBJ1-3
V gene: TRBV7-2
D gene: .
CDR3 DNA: TGTGCCAGCAGCTACAACAGGGAGTCTGGAAACACCATATATTTT
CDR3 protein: CASSYNRESGNTIYF

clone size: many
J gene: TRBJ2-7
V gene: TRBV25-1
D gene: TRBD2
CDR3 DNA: TGTGCCAGCACGGAGGGAGGGCGTCCTTACGAGCAGTACTTC
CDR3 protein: CASTEGGRPYEQYF

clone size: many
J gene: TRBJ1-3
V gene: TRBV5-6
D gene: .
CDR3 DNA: TGTGCCAGCAGCCCACACACCGGAAACACCATATATTTT
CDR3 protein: CASSPHTGNTIYF

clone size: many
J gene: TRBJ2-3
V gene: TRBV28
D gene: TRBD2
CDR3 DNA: TGTGCCAGCAGTTTTCAGCGGGGGGCGGTGGTTTGGGATACGCAGTATTTT
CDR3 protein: CASSFQRGAVVWDTQYF

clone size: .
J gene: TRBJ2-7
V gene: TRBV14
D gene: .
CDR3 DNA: TGTGCCAGCAGCCAAGGAAGGGAAGTGGGGACGAGCAGCTACGAGCAGTACTTC
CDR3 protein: CASSQGREVGTSSYEQYF

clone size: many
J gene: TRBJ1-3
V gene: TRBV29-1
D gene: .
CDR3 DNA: TGCAGCGTTGAACGGAGACAGTCTACTAACTCTGGAAACACCATATATTTT
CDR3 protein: CSVERRQSTNSGNTIYF

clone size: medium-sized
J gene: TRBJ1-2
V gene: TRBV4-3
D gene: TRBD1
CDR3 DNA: TGCGCCAGCAGCCAAGAATGGGACAGGGCGTTATATGGCTACACCTTC
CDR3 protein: CASSQEWDRALYGYTF

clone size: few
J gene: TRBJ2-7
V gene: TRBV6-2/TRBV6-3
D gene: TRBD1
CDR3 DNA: TGTGCCAGCAGTTGGACAGGGTTGGGCGAGCAGTACTTC
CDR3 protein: CASSWTGLGEQYF

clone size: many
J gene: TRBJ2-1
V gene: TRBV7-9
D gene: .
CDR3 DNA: TGTGCCTCAAAGGGGGGGGGCAGTGAGCAGTTCTTC
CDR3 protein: CASKGGGSEQFF

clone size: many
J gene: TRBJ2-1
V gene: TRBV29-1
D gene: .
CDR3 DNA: TGCAGCGTTGGGGGAAGCGAGCAGTTCTTC
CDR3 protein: CSVGGSEQFF

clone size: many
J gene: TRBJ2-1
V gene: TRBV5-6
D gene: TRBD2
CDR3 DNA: TGTGCCAGCAGCTTGCCTAGCGGGGACAATGAGCAGTTCTTC
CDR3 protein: CASSLPSGDNEQFF

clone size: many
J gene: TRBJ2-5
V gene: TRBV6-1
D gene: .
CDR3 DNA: TGTGCCAGCAGTGAAGACCACAGGGTAAAAGAGACCCAGTACTTC
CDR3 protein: CASSEDHRVKETQYF

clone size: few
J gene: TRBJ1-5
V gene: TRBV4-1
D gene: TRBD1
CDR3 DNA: TGCGCCAGCAGCCAAGTTCCGACAGGGACCGGCAATCAGCCCCAGCATTTT
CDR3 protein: CASSQVPTGTGNQPQHF

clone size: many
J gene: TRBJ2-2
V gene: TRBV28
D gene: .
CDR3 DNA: TGTGCCAGCAGTTTTTACAGGGAGCCCGGGGAGCTGTTTTTT
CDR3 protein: CASSFYREPGELFF

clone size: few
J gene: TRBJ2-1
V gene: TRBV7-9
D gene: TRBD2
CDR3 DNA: TGTGCCAGCAGCCAGGGAACTAGCGGGGGAGATGAGCAGTTCTTC
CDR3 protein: CASSQGTSGGDEQFF

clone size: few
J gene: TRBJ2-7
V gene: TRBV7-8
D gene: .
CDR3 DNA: TGTGCCAGCAGCCCCCGGGGGCTGGGTGGGGCCTCCTACGAGCAGTACTTC
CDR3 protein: CASSPRGLGGASYEQYF

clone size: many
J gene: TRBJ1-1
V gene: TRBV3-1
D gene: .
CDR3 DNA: TGTGCCAGCAGCCCCGGGGGAACTGAAGCTTTCTTT
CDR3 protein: CASSPGGTEAFF

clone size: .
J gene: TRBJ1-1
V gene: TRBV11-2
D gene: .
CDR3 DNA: TGTGCCAGCAGCTTAGACCCAGCCGGGTCGAACACTGAAGCTTTCTTT
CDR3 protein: CASSLDPAGSNTEAFF

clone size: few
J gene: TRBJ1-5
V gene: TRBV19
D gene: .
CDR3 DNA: TGTGCCAGTAGTATTAAGCTGTCCAATCAGCCCCAGCATTTT
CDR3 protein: CASSIKLSNQPQHF

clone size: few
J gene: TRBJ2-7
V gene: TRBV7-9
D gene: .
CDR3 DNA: TGTGCCAGCAGCCCCCCCCGGGACGCCCCCTACGAGCAGTACTTC
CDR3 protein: CASSPPRDAPYEQYF

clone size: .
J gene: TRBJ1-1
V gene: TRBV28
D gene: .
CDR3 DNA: TGTGCCAGCAGTTTGTGGGGCCGGAACACTGAAGCTTTCTTT
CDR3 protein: CASSLWGRNTEAFF

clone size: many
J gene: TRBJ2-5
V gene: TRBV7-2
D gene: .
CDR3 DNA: TGTGCCAGCAGCTTCGACCTACAGGGTTATCAAGAGACCCAGTACTTC
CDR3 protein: CASSFDLQGYQETQYF

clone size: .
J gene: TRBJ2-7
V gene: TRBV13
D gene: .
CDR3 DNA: TGTGCCAGCAGCTTAGTACTAGCTGCGAACGAGCAGTACTTC
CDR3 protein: CASSLVLAANEQYF

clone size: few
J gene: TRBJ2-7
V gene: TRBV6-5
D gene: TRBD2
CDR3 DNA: TGTGCCAGCAGTTACTCGAGGCGACTAGCGGGACCCTACGAGCAGTACTTC
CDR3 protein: CASSYSRRLAGPYEQYF

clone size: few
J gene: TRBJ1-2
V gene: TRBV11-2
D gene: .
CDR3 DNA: TGTGCCAGCAGCTCCGTCAGGAGGTCTGGGGGCTACACCTTC
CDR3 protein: CASSSVRRSGGYTF

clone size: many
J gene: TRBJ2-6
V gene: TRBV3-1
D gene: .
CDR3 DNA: TGTGCCAGCAGCCAAGCTGACGGAACTGGGGCCAACGTCCTGACTTTC
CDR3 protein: CASSQADGTGANVLTF

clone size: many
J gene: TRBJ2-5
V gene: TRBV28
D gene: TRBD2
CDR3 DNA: TGTGCCAGCAGTCCCACCGATCTAGCGGGAGGCCAAGAGACCCAGTACTTC
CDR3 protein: CASSPTDLAGGQETQYF

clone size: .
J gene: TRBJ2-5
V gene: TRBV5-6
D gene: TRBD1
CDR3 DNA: TGTGCCAGCAGTTACAGGGGGCCCAGGGAGACCCAGTACTTC
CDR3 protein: CASSYRGPRETQYF

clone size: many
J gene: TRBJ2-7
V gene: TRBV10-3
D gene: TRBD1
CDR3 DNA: TGTGCCATCAGTGAGTCACTGGGACAGCCTTCCTACGAGCAGTACTTC
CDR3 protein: CAISESLGQPSYEQYF

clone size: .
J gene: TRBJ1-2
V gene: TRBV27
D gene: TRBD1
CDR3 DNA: TGTGCCAGCAGTACCCGGGACAGGGAGAGCGGTGGCTACACCTTC
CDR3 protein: CASSTRDRESGGYTF

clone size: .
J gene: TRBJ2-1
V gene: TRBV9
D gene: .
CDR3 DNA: TGTGCCAGCAGCGCTCTCGCGGGCGAGTACAATGAGCAGTTCTTC
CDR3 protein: CASSALAGEYNEQFF

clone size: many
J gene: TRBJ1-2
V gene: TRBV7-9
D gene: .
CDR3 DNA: TGTGCCAGCAGCTTAGTGTCGGCAAACTATGGCTACACCTTC
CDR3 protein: CASSLVSANYGYTF

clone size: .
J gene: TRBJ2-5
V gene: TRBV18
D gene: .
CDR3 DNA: TGTGCCAGCTCACCAAGGACGGGAATCTACAGAGAGACCCAGTACTTC
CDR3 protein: CASSPRTGIYRETQYF

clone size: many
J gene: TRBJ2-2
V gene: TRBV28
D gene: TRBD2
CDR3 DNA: TGTGCCAGCAGTCCGGGACTAGCTATCGGGGAGCTGTTTTTT
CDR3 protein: CASSPGLAIGELFF

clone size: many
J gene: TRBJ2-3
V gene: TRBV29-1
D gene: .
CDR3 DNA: TGCAGCGTGCCCTCGGGGGGAGGGGGCCCAGATACGCAGTATTTT
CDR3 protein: CSVPSGGGGPDTQYF

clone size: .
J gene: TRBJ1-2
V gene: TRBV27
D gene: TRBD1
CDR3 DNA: TGTGCCAGCAGTTCCTGGGACAGCCTGGATGGCTACACCTTC
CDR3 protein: CASSSWDSLDGYTF

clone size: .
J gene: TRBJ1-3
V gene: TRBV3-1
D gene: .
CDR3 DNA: TGTGCCAGCAGCCAAGAAAGTAGCCGGCGGGGAAGAAACACCATATATTTT
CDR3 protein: CASSQESSRRGRNTIYF